The 13 T cell receptor beta chains presented below share a single source sample, sequenced in a study of blood T cell repertoires in COVID-19. Sequencing was performed with immunoSEQ multiplex PCR; in TCRdb, only in-frame clones are kept and a portion is missing. This sample has about 220,000 clones, with roughly 85% found just once. Sequencing was done on a sample of peripheral blood. Receptors were obtained from a woman in her seventies with COVID-19, enrolled during active disease.

This clone appeared a few times. The chain is built from TRBV2 and TRBJ1-2; 9 positions match TRBD1. The V and J ends lost 6 bases and 5 bases, in that order; junction bases with no gene match: 1. The CDR3 sequence is 12 residues long. Germline CDR1 reads SNHLY; CDR2 reads FYNNEI. The CDR3 DNA reads TGTGCCAGCAGGGACAGGGGATATGGCTACACCTTC. It specifies CASRDRGYGYTF.

This chain uses TRBV5-4 with TRBJ2-5; 9 bases agree with TRBD2. CDR3 length: 16 residues. The ends lost 4 bases at V and 2 bases at J; junction bases unmatched: 9. Germline CDR1 SGHNT, CDR2 YYREEE (reference sequence). CDR3 in amino acids: CASSPGLASNQETQYF. CDR3 nucleotide sequence: TGTGCCAGCAGCCCAGGACTAGCGAGCAATCAAGAGACCCAGTACTTC.

In this sample, this clone turned up once. This rearrangement joins TRBV25-1 to TRBJ1-2, with D possibly TRBD1 on 6 matching bases. The CDR3 runs 12 residues. The germline V gene has CDR1 MGHDK and CDR2 SYGVNS. Between the trimmed V and J ends, which lost 5 bases and 8 bases, there was a span of 12 bases. The CDR3 DNA is TGTGCCAGCAGTACGGGGGGCAGGGGCTACACCTTC. It yields the protein CASSTGGRGYTF.

A few counts support this clone. This chain links TRBV18 with TRBJ1-3; D is undetermined. The CDR3 sequence is 16 residues long. Germline CDR1 reads KGHSH; CDR2 reads LQKENI. The V end lost 0 bases, the J end lost 0 bases, and 9 bases lay between the germline ends. DNA for the CDR3: TGTGCCAGCTCACCACCAGTGGGAGGCTCTGGAAACACCATATATTTT. This encodes CASSPPVGGSGNTIYF.

The chain employs TRBV18 and TRBJ1-4; weak D call: TRBD1 (6 bases). The CDR3 extends over 15 amino acids. In germline, CDR1 is KGHSH, CDR2 LQKENI. Trimming removed 1 base from V and 5 bases from J, with 11 bases in between. The CDR3 bases are TGTGCCAGCTCACCACGTTCAGGGGTAAATGAAAAACTGTTTTTT. Translating it yields CASSPRSGVNEKLFF.

V and J are TRBV10-1 and TRBJ1-1; perhaps TRBD1 as D (5 bases). Germline assignment: CDR1 WNHNN and CDR2 SYGVQD (reference sequence). This CDR3 has 18 residues. Trimming removed 5 bases from V and 7 bases from J, with 29 bases in between. CDR3: CASSPGRHESSPASEAFF. For the CDR3, the DNA is TGCGCCAGCAGTCCAGGGAGGCATGAGAGTTCTCCGGCAAGTGAAGCTTTCTTT.

This clone was counted between two and nine times. V is TRBV29-1 and J is TRBJ1-1, with D possibly matching TRBD1 (5 bases). This CDR3 is built from 12 residues. Germline CDR1 and CDR2: SQVTM and ANQGSEA. Trimming removed 6 bases at V and 6 bases at J, with 14 bases between. CDR3 protein: CSVPWGGSEAFF. Written as DNA, the CDR3 is TGCAGCGTGCCATGGGGGGGTTCTGAAGCTTTCTTT.

The rearrangement links TRBV2 to TRBJ1-3; D is uncertain. V lost 6 bases to trimming and J lost 3 bases, with 6 bases between them. The germline CDR1 and CDR2 sequences are SNHLY and FYNNEI. There are 12 residues in the CDR3. Written as DNA, the CDR3 is TGTGCCAGCAGGAGCTTTGGAAACACCATATATTTT. Translating gives CASRSFGNTIYF. The whole variable domain, remainder taken from reference TRBV2 and TRBJ1-3, is EPEVTQTPSHQVTQMGQEVILRCVPISNHLYFYWYRQILGQKVEFLVSFYNNEISEKSEIFDDQFSVERPDGSNFTLKIRSTKLEDSAMYFCASRSFGNTIYFGEGSWLTVV.

The chain combines TRBV11-2 with TRBJ1-5, with TRBD1 as a possible D gene (5 bases). The CDR3 runs to 13 residues. Germline CDR1 reads SGHAT; CDR2 reads FQNNGV. The V gene lost 5 bases and the J gene lost 6 bases, with 11 bases spanning the gap. In nucleotides, the CDR3 is TGTGCCAGCAGCCGTCAGGGCGGTCAGCCCCAGCATTTT. Residues: CASSRQGGQPQHF. Filled out from reference TRBV11-2 and TRBJ1-5, the complete variable domain reads EAGVAQSPRYKIIEKRQSVAFWCNPISGHATLYWYQQILGQGPKLLIQFQNNGVVDDSQLPKDRFSAERLKGVDSTLKIQPAKLEDSAVYLCASSRQGGQPQHFGDGTRLSIL.

The chain employs TRBV19 and TRBJ2-7; 8 bases match TRBD2. The length of the CDR3 is 14 residues. Germline V lookup: CDR1 LNHDA, CDR2 SQIVND (reference sequence). V lost 0 bases to trimming and J lost 2 bases; unmatched junction nucleotides: 0. The CDR3 here is CASSIEREAYEQYF. The CDR3 DNA is TGTGCCAGTAGTATAGAGCGGGAGGCCTACGAGCAGTACTTC.

Concerning this clone: At one boundary the junction diverges from the germline segment, which might be a read error. The rearrangement links TRBV6-2 or TRBV6-3 to TRBJ1-1; perhaps TRBD1 as D (5 bases). The CDR3 consists of 16 residues. Looked up from germline, CDR1 is MNHEY and CDR2 is SVGEGT. The CDR3 DNA sequence: TGTGCCAGCACTTACCCCCACCGGGGGGAGAGCACTGAAGCTTTCTTT. This encodes CASTYPHRGESTEAFF.

This chain links TRBV18 with TRBJ2-4; D may be TRBD1 (5 bases). CDR3 length equals 12 residues. The V end was cut by 6 bases, the J end by 9 bases, with 12 bases between. The germline V gene encodes CDR1 KGHSH and CDR2 LQKENI. CDR3 bases: TGTGCCAGCTCCCCGCAACAGGCCATTCAGTACTTC. Translating gives CASSPQQAIQYF.

V and J are TRBV27 and TRBJ1-1; D gene unclear. The CDR3 is made up of 16 amino acids. Germline CDR1 reads MNHEY; CDR2 reads SMNVEV (reference sequence). The germline V and J ends were trimmed by 4 bases and 0 bases, with 15 bases remaining between them. The CDR3 nucleotides are TGTGCCAGCAGTTCCCCACTCCCGGGGATGAACACTGAAGCTTTCTTT. It yields the protein CASSSPLPGMNTEAFF.